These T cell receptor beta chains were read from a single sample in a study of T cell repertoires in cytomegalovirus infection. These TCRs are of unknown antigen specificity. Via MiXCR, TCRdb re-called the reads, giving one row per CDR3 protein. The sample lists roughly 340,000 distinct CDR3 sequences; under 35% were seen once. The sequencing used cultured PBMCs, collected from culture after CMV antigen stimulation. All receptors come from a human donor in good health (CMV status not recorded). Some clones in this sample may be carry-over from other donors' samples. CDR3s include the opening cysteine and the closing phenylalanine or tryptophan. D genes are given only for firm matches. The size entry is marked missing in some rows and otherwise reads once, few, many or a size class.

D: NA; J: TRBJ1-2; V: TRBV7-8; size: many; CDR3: CASSTGGFRYGYTF; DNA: TGTGCCAGCAGCACCGGGGGATTTCGTTATGGCTACACCTTC
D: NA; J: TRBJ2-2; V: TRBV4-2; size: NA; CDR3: CASSQVQLGVVGELFF; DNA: TGTGCCAGCAGCCAAGTGCAGCTAGGGGTGGTCGGGGAGCTGTTTTTT
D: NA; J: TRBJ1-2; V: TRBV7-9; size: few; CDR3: CASSLPPGNYGYTF; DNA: TGTGCCAGCAGCCTCCCCCCAGGGAACTATGGCTACACCTTC
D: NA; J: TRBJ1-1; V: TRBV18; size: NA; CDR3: CASYPGGGNTEAFF; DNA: TGTGCCTCCTACCCCGGGGGAGGTAACACTGAAGCTTTCTTT
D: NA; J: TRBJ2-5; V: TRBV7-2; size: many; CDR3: CASSRQRGPQETQYF; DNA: TGTGCCAGCAGCCGCCAACGCGGGCCCCAAGAGACCCAGTACTTC
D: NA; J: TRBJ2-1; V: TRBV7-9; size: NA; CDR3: CASSLTGPRDEQFF; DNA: TGTGCCAGCAGCTTAACAGGGCCCCGGGATGAGCAGTTCTTC
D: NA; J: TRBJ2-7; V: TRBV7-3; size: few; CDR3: CASSFGTPPYEQYF; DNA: TGTGCCAGCAGCTTTGGGACCCCTCCCTACGAGCAGTACTTC
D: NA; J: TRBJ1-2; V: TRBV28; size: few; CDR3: CAIPEDKTNYGYTF; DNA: TGTGCCATCCCGGAGGACAAAACTAACTATGGCTACACCTTC
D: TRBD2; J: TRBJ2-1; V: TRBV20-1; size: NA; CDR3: CSARKLAGGRTYNEQFF; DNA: TGCAGTGCTAGAAAACTAGCGGGGGGCCGGACCTACAATGAGCAGTTCTTC
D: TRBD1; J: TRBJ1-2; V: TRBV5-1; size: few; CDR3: CASSLMTGRNYGYTF; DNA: TGCGCCAGCAGCTTGATGACAGGGAGAAACTATGGCTACACCTTC
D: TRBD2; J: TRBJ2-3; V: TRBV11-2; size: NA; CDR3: CASSLEGTRKDTQYF; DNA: TGTGCCAGCAGCTTAGAAGGGACTAGAAAAGATACGCAGTATTTT
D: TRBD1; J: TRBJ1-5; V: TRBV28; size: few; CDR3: CASRLDRGGQPQHF; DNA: TGTGCCAGCAGACTCGACAGGGGTGGTCAGCCCCAGCATTTT
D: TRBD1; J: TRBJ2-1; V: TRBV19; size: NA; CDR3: CASSIKQEVHRGLSNEQFF; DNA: TGTGCCAGTAGTATCAAACAAGAGGTTCACAGGGGGCTATCAAATGAGCAGTTCTTC
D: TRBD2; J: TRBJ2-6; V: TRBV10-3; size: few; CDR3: CAISDNSGRYSGANVLTF; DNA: TGTGCCATCAGTGATAATAGCGGGAGGTACTCTGGGGCCAACGTCCTGACTTTC
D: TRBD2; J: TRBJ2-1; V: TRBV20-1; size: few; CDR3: CSAREERGPYNEQFF; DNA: TGCAGTGCTAGAGAAGAGCGGGGGCCCTACAATGAGCAGTTCTTC
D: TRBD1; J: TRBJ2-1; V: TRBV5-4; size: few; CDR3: CASSTGGPLNEQFF; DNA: TGTGCCAGCAGCACAGGGGGCCCCCTCAATGAGCAGTTCTTC
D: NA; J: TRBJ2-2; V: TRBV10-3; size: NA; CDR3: CAITSRGPGTGELFF; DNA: TGTGCCATCACCTCTCGGGGCCCAGGGACCGGGGAGCTGTTTTTT
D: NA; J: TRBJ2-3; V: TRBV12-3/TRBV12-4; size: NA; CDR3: CASSPGVREDTQYF; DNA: TGTGCCAGCAGCCCAGGGGTACGGGAAGATACGCAGTATTTT
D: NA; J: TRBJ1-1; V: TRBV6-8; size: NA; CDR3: CASSLSGREAFF; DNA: TGTGCCAGCAGTTTATCCGGGCGAGAAGCTTTCTTT
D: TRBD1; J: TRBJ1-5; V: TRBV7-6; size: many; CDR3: CASSTGQGANGNQPQHF; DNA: TGTGCCAGCAGCACCGGACAGGGGGCAAATGGCAATCAGCCCCAGCATTTT
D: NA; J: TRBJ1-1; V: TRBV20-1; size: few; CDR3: CSARDPGAGEAFF; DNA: TGCAGTGCTAGAGATCCGGGGGCGGGTGAAGCTTTCTTT
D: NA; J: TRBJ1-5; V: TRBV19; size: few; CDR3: CASSIQDGSNQPQHF; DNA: TGTGCCAGTAGTATACAAGACGGTAGCAATCAGCCCCAGCATTTT
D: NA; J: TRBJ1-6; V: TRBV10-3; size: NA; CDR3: CAISESLENSPLHF; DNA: TGTGCCATCAGTGAAAGTCTGGAGAATTCACCCCTCCACTTT
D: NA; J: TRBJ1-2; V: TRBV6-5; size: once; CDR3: CASSWQGGRGYTF; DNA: TGTGCCAGCAGTTGGCAGGGTGGAAGAGGCTACACCTTC
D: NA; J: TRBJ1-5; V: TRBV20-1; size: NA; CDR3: CSAQLWGQPQHF; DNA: TGCAGTGCCCAATTGTGGGGGCAGCCCCAGCATTTT
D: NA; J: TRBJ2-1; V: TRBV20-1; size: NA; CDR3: CSARYRAIYNEQFF; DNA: TGCAGTGCTAGATACAGGGCCATCTACAATGAGCAGTTCTTC
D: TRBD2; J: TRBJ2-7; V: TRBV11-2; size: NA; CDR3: CASSNPGGLGQYF; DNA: TGTGCCAGCAGCAACCCGGGAGGGCTGGGGCAGTACTTC
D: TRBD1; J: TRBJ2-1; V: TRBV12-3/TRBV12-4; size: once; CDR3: CASIPGTGYNEQFF; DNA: TGTGCCAGCATTCCTGGGACAGGCTACAATGAGCAGTTCTTC
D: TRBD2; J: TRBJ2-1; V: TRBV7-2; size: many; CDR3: CASSIKSPGTSPNEQFF; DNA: TGTGCCAGCAGCATCAAAAGCCCCGGGACTAGTCCCAATGAGCAGTTCTTC
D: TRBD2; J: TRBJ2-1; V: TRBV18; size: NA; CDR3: CASLTRLAGGRSSYNEQFF; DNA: TGTGCCAGCTTAACCCGACTAGCGGGAGGGAGGAGCTCCTACAATGAGCAGTTCTTC